The T cell receptor beta chain described here comes from a study of CD8+CD57+ T cells in acquired aplastic anemia. According to the study, genomic DNA was the template for TCR beta VDJ and CDR3 profiling. In TCRdb, the reads were re-called with MiXCR into one record per CDR3 protein. This sample has about 98,000 distinct CDR3 sequences, with 65% to 70% found just once. The CDR3 has 16 amino acids. Trimming removed 4 bases at V and 2 bases at J, with 21 bases between. Germline CDR1 and CDR2: SQVTM and ANQGSEA. As for this clonotype: Its matching antigen is unknown.

Overall study results and limits: Between the patient and control groups, CD8+ Simpson's diversity did not differ significantly.

Those patients picked for sequencing had displayed CD8+CD57+ cell expansion on flow cytometry. Blood sampling was performed on the patients, and none of them had received therapy by then. This TCR was sampled from a human donor with aplastic anemia. This rearrangement joins TRBV29-1 to TRBJ2-7; D may correspond to TRBD1 or TRBD2 (5 bases each). Sequenced input: sorted CD4+, CD8+, or CD8+CD57+ T cells (not recorded which) from PBMCs. CDR3 loop: CSVARTRDQWTYEQYF. The CDR3 bases are TGCAGCGTTGCCCGGACGAGGGACCAATGGACCTACGAGCAGTACTTC.